Listed here are 5 T cell receptor beta chains from one sample, sequenced in a study of T cell responses to AZD1222 COVID-19 vaccine. Generated by immunoSEQ multiplex PCR, the TCRdb table keeps only in-frame clones and is missing some. Here the sample spans approximately 120,000 clones, roughly 93% being singletons. The sequencing used peripheral blood, collected on day 0 of AZD1222 vaccination. These receptors came from an adult in good health.

J is TRBJ1-2 and V is TRBV5-1; D may be TRBD1 (5 bases). The CDR3 length is 15 residues. The V end lost 7 bases, the J end lost 3 bases, and 19 bases lay between the germline ends. Germline V lookup: CDR1 SGHRS, CDR2 YFSETQ. CDR3 region: CASGPQVPGDYGYTF. Written as DNA, the CDR3 is TGCGCCAGCGGCCCACAGGTCCCCGGGGACTATGGCTACACCTTC.

The chain has TRBV25-1 and TRBJ1-6, with a possible D match to TRBD1 (5 bases). Germline CDR1 and CDR2: MGHDK and SYGVNS. This CDR3 spans 14 amino acids. With 4 bases removed from V and 7 bases from J, the gap between germline ends came to 11 bases. The CDR3 nucleotides are TGTGCCAGCAGTGTGCAGGGAGCAAATTCACCCCTCCACTTT. Its protein product is CASSVQGANSPLHF.

This chain uses TRBV6-5 with TRBJ2-7; D unclear. The CDR3 extends over 14 amino acids. The germline CDR1 and CDR2 sequences are MNHEY and SVGAGI. Trimming removed 6 bases at V and 0 bases at J, with 12 bases between. The CDR3 protein is CASSHELLSYEQYF. DNA for the CDR3: TGTGCCAGCAGCCACGAGCTTCTCTCCTACGAGCAGTACTTC.

The rearrangement joins TRBV24-1 to TRBJ2-1, with 8 bases aligning to TRBD2. V shed 9 bases and J 5 bases; nucleotides not matched to a gene: 17. Looked up from germline, CDR1 is KGHDR and CDR2 is SFDVKD. The CDR3 contains 17 residues. DNA for the CDR3: TGTGCCACCGCGGGTGGAGCGGGGGACCGGAGCCACAATGAGCAGTTCTTC. This translates into CATAGGAGDRSHNEQFF.

The chain uses TRBV27 and TRBJ1-2, with D possibly being TRBD1 (5 bases). Germline lookup yields CDR1 MNHEY and CDR2 SMNVEV (reference sequence). V lost 5 bases, J lost 7 bases, and 17 bases lay in between. CDR3 length equals 14 residues. CDR3 sequence reads: CASSLRQPAGGYTF. CDR3 sequence (DNA): TGTGCCAGCAGTCTCCGACAGCCAGCGGGTGGCTACACCTTC.